Shown below are 9 T cell receptor beta chains from a single sample sequenced in a study of cytomegalovirus exposure and HLA in healthy donors. In the PCR, 60 Vbeta and 13 Jbeta primers were used. The data were produced by immunoSEQ multiplex PCR, yet TCRdb's version contains in-frame clones alone and is incomplete. The sample includes around 180,000 clones, roughly 80% of them seen just once. The sample was PBMCs. The source of these receptors is a boy aged 5-17 years in good health and CMV-seronegative.

This clone has a handful of counts. The chain has TRBV5-1 and TRBJ2-7, with 10 bases identical to TRBD2. CDR3 length: 14 residues. The trim removed 7 bases at V and 2 bases at J, leaving 6 bases unmatched. Germline CDR1 reads SGHRS; CDR2 reads YFSETQ. The CDR3 region is CASGLAEPPYEQYF. CDR3 bases: TGCGCCAGCGGACTAGCGGAGCCCCCCTACGAGCAGTACTTC.

V is TRBV10-1 and J is TRBJ2-5; D ambiguous. Trimming pared 3 bases from V and 4 bases from J, leaving 3 bases between. The length of the CDR3 is 11 residues. Looked up from germline, CDR1 is WNHNN and CDR2 is SYGVQD (reference sequence). CDR3 residues: CASSDGETQYF. CDR3 DNA sequence: TGCGCCAGCAGTGACGGAGAGACCCAGTACTTC.

The rearrangement uses TRBV11-2 and TRBJ1-4; TRBD1 is a possible D gene (5 bases). This CDR3 is 14 amino acids long. Looked up from germline, CDR1 is SGHAT and CDR2 is FQNNGV. V shed 1 base and J shed 7 bases, with 10 bases lying between them. CDR3 bases: TGTGCCAGCAGCTTAGCAGGGTACGGTGAAAAACTGTTTTTT. Translation gives CASSLAGYGEKLFF.

V is TRBV9 and J is TRBJ2-2; a weak D match, TRBD1 (6 bases). The CDR3 has 14 amino acids. Trimming shortened V by 2 bases and J by 6 bases, and 11 bases separated the two germline ends. The germline CDR1 and CDR2 sequences are SGDLS and YYNGEE. CDR3 DNA: TGTGCCAGCAGCGTTGGGGGCGCAGCCGGGGAGCTGTTTTTT. Amino acid sequence: CASSVGGAAGELFF.

The chain links TRBV5-4 to TRBJ2-5; 10 nucleotides agree with TRBD2. The CDR3 length is 15 residues. Germline values: CDR1 SGHNT, CDR2 YYREEE (reference sequence). With V trimmed by 4 bases and J by 4 bases, 7 bases remained unmatched. The CDR3 DNA is TGTGCCAGCAGCGTATCAACTAGCGGGGTAGAGACCCAGTACTTC. Amino acids: CASSVSTSGVETQYF.

CDR3 coding DNA: TGTGCCAGCAGCGAGACAGGGGGGGCCAAAAACATTCAGTACTTC. The encoded protein is CASSETGGAKNIQYF. The chain has TRBV9 and TRBJ2-4; 9 nucleotides match TRBD1. Trimming removed 3 bases from V and 1 base from J; junction bases left unmatched: 2. The CDR3 extends over 15 amino acids. The germline CDR1 and CDR2 sequences are SGDLS and YYNGEE.

The V and J genes are TRBV4-3 and TRBJ2-1; 9 bases fit TRBD2. Losses at the gene ends were 3 bases for V and 0 bases for J; bases not matched to a gene: 0. This CDR3 contains 15 residues. Germline V lookup: CDR1 LGHNA, CDR2 YSLEER. CDR3 bases: TGCGCCAGCAGCCAGACTAGCGGCTCCTACAATGAGCAGTTCTTC. Its protein is CASSQTSGSYNEQFF.

The rearrangement uses TRBV6-1 and TRBJ1-1; D gene unclear. With 5 bases removed from V and 5 bases from J, the gap between germline ends came to 9 bases. Germline values: CDR1 MNHNS, CDR2 SASEGT. The CDR3 has 12 amino acids. CDR3 DNA sequence: TGTGCCAGCAGTCGCACGCTAACTGAAGCTTTCTTT. Encoded protein: CASSRTLTEAFF.

CDR3 in amino acids: CASSFGGPTGELFF. Written as DNA, the CDR3 is TGTGCCAGCAGTTTCGGAGGGCCTACCGGGGAGCTGTTTTTT. V is TRBV27 and J is TRBJ2-2, with a weak D call TRBD2 (6 bases). The CDR3 length is 14 residues. CDR1 is MNHEY, CDR2 SMNVEV, per germline (reference sequence). V lost 3 bases to trimming and J lost 5 bases, with 10 bases between them.